The clone carrying this TCR beta chain was seen more than once but under ten times. This sample is part of a study of cytomegalovirus exposure and HLA in healthy donors. The germline CDR1 and CDR2 sequences are PRHDT and FYEKMQ (reference sequence). V was pared by 3 bases and J by 5 bases, with 16 bases between. The CDR3 consists of 15 residues. Primers for the PCR totalled 60 Vbeta and 13 Jbeta. This table comes from immunoSEQ multiplex PCR, and its TCRdb copy is limited to in-frame clones, with some not included. This table holds about 130,000 clones, over 9.5% found once. This TCR came from a woman between 18 and 29 years old in good health and CMV-seropositive. Sequenced material: PBMCs. The chain couples TRBV13 to TRBJ1-2, with TRBD1 as a possible D gene (5 bases). CDR3 sequence reads: CASSLGPAKGYGYTF. The CDR3 bases are TGTGCCAGCAGCTTGGGGCCCGCAAAAGGGTATGGCTACACCTTC.